This T cell receptor (beta chain) is from a study of shared clonotypes between healthy human individuals. The repertoire was sequenced with immunoSEQ multiplex PCR; TCRdb's copy has only in-frame clones and lacks some. The sample lists millions of clones, roughly 92% occurring once. Broader study findings: The sharing of 5% to 6.5% of naive CD4 clonotypes was seen across a few donors.

With regard to this clone: Its target is unknown.

The donors were all Caucasian adults (living in Nashville, Tennessee). The V and J ends lost 0 bases and 6 bases respectively, with 20 bases between them. Germline CDR1 is SGHAT and CDR2 is FQNNGV. The CDR3 length is 17 residues. The chain is built from TRBV11-2 and TRBJ1-2; weak D call: TRBD1 (6 bases). The TCR sequence derives from a man aged 18 to 29 in good health. The sequencing sample was made of naive CD4+ T cells sorted from blood. Subset in this sample: CD45RA+ positively selected. The CDR3 loop is CASSLDLSGAGDDGYTF. The DNA of the CDR3 is TGTGCCAGCAGCTTAGACCTGTCAGGGGCAGGGGATGATGGCTACACCTTC. The entire variable domain, with the rest obtained from reference TRBV11-2 and TRBJ1-2, is as follows: EAGVAQSPRYKIIEKRQSVAFWCNPISGHATLYWYQQILGQGPKLLIQFQNNGVVDDSQLPKDRFSAERLKGVDSTLKIQPAKLEDSAVYLCASSLDLSGAGDDGYTFGSGTRLTVV.